Listed here is a single T cell receptor (beta chain). These data are taken from a study of CD8+ T cells in alopecia areata. In each case, RNA was isolated and then reverse transcribed into cDNA as the sequencing template. Some clones are missing from TCRdb's copy, which holds only in-frame ones; the method was immunoSEQ multiplex PCR. This table has approximately 34,000 clones, about 60% appearing once. The CDR3 length is 12 residues. The ends were cut back, 4 bases at V and 8 bases at J, with 12 bases in the middle. The germline gives CDR1 SGHDT, CDR2 YYEEEE. Sequencing was performed on NKG2D-high CD8+ T cells sorted from blood. This clonotype was sampled from a human donor with alopecia areata. The chain uses TRBV5-6 and TRBJ1-2, with D hard to call. The CDR3 nucleotides are TGTGCCAGCAGCCGAATATGGTCCGGCTACACCTTC. It encodes CASSRIWSGYTF. Filled out from reference TRBV5-6 and TRBJ1-2, the complete variable domain reads DAGVTQSPTHLIKTRGQQVTLRCSPKSGHDTVSWYQQALGQGPQFIFQYYEEEERQRGNFPDRFSGHQFPNYSSELNVNALLLGDSALYLCASSRIWSGYTFGSGTRLTVV.